This TCR beta chain appears in the sequencing data of a study of technical replicates of blood from a handful of donors. This CDR3 has 18 residues. The V and J ends lost 4 bases and 0 bases, in that order; junction bases with no gene match: 10. The V gene's germline CDR1 is MGHRA and CDR2 YSYEKL. Sequencing used immunoSEQ multiplex PCR; TCRdb keeps in-frame clones, though not all of them. The sample contains about 73,000 clones, 90% to 95% of which appear only once. Sequencing input: T cells isolated from PBMCs. The chain combines TRBV4-1 with TRBJ2-5, with 11 nucleotides matching TRBD2. This TCR was sampled from a human donor in good health. The CDR3 nucleotides read TGCGCCAGCAGCCCATCCGGCCGGGGACTAGCGGACCAAGAGACCCAGTACTTC. This sequence encodes CASSPSGRGLADQETQYF.